The T cell receptor beta chain under discussion was sequenced for a study of Graves' ophthalmopathy and Graves' hyperthyroidism. Looked up from germline, CDR1 is LNHNV and CDR2 is YYDKDF (reference sequence). Trimming removed 5 bases at V and 8 bases at J, with 13 bases between. The CDR3 spans 14 residues. TCR beta CDR3 regions were amplified from RNA transcripts. The first-round RT-PCR employed HTBI primers together with the Qiagen OneStep RT-PCR kit. A multiplex PCR was then performed as the second round. Each CDR3 protein is one row after TCRdb ran MiXCR on the multiplex PCR reads. The repertoire consists of around 520,000 distinct CDR3 sequences, with under 45% occurring once and the leading ten covering over 3.5%. Study-wide results and caveats: Researchers report that a 13-signature model separated ophthalmopathy from stable hyperthyroidism, posting under 90% sensitivity and about 80% specificity.

This clonotype was seen a single time. What it recognizes is unknown. A single base separates this from a much larger clone, so it may be a read error. This TCR was recovered from an adult man with Graves' hyperthyroidism. Sequencing was carried out using peripheral blood or thyroid tissue (not recorded which). The J gene is TRBJ2-6, the V gene TRBV15; D may be TRBD1 (5 bases). The DNA of the CDR3 is TGTGCCACCAGCCCCAGGGCTTCAACCAACGTCCTGACTTTC. This encodes CATSPRASTNVLTF.